The sequence of this T cell receptor beta chain was determined in a study of shared clonotypes between healthy human individuals. In the authors' workflow: ImmunoSEQ sequences covered only the junction and lacked quality scores; filtering therefore differed. Using immunoSEQ multiplex PCR, the repertoire was profiled, and TCRdb retains in-frame clones only, with some absent. The V and J calls and the clone size are those of that table, but D and trimming were determined from the DNA. The sample has 400,000 to 550,000 clones, around 79% seen once. The V and J ends lost 5 bases and 0 bases respectively, with 8 bases between them. This CDR3 region has 15 residues. In germline, CDR1 is SEHNR, CDR2 FQNEAQ (reference sequence).

This TCR was recovered from a middle-aged woman in good health. Some clones in this sample may be carry-over from other donors' samples. V usage is TRBV7-9 and J usage is TRBJ2-6; D is ambiguous. Sequencing was done on a sample of PBMCs. The CDR3 loop reads CASSIYSSGANVLTF. The CDR3 nucleotides are TGTGCCAGCAGCATATACAGCTCTGGGGCCAACGTCCTGACTTTC.